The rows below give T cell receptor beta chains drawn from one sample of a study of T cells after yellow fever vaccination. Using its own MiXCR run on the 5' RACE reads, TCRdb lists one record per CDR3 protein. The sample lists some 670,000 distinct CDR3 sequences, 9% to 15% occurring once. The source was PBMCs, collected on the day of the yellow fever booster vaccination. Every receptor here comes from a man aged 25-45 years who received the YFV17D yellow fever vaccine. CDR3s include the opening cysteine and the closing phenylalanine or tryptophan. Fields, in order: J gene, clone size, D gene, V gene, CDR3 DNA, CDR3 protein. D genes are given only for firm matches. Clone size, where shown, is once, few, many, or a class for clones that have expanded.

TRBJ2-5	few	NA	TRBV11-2	TGTGCCAGCAGCTTTTCCCCAGAGACCCAGTACTTC	CASSFSPETQYF
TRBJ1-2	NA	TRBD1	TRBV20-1	TGCAGTGCTAGGGGGGGACAGGTAGAGTTGGGCTACACCTTC	CSARGGQVELGYTF
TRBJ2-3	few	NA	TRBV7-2	TGTGCCAGCAGCTTAGATACGGGCCGCACAGATACGCAGTATTTT	CASSLDTGRTDTQYF
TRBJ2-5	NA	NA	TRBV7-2	TGTGCCAGCAGCTTCAACAGGGGGGGAGAGACCCAGTACTTC	CASSFNRGGETQYF
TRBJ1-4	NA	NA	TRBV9	TGTGCCAGCAGCACCCCGGAAGAAAAACTGTTTTTT	CASSTPEEKLFF
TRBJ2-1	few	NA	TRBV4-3	TGCGCCAGCAGCCAAGTGGCGCGGAATGAGCAGTTCTTC	CASSQVARNEQFF
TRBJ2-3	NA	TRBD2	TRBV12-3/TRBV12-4	TGTGCCAGCAGTAATCTAGCGGGAATCGGTGATACGCAGTATTTT	CASSNLAGIGDTQYF
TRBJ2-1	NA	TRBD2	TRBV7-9	TGTGCCAGCAGCAAGGGAGCGGGAGCCCACAATGAGCAGTTCTTC	CASSKGAGAHNEQFF
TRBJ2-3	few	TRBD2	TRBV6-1	TGTGCCAGCAGCCCAGGACTAGCGGGAGGTGCCACAGATACGCAGTATTTT	CASSPGLAGGATDTQYF
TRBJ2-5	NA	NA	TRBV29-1	TGCAGCGTTGCGCAGGCGCCCCGAGAGACCCAGTACTTC	CSVAQAPRETQYF
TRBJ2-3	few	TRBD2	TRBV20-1	TGCAGTGCTAAGCGGGAGCTAAGGGCAGATACGCAGTATTTT	CSAKRELRADTQYF
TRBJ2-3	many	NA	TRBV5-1	TGCGCCAGCAGCTTGGGAGTGAGGGATACGCAGTATTTT	CASSLGVRDTQYF
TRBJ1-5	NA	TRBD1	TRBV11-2	TGTGCCAGCAGCTTAGTACAAGGGGGCGCCTTTGTTAATCAGCCCCAGCATTTT	CASSLVQGGAFVNQPQHF
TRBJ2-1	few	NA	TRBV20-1	TGCAGTGCTAGAGATCCGGGTATTGCTGAGCAGTTCTTC	CSARDPGIAEQFF
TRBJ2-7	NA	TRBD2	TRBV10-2	TGCGCCAGCAGTGAGGGACTAGCGGGATTCACCTACGAGCAGTACTTC	CASSEGLAGFTYEQYF
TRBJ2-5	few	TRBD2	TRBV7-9	TGTGCCAGCAGGACCCTTGTTGGGCTAGCGGAAGAGACCCAGTACTTC	CASRTLVGLAEETQYF
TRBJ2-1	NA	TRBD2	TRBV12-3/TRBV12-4	TGTGCCATCTGTTTAGCCGGGACTAGCGGGTCCACCAACAATGAGCAGTTCTTC	CAICLAGTSGSTNNEQFF
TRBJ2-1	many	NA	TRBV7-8	TGTGCCAGCCTCCCGACTTTTCTCCCATACAATGAGCAGTTCTTC	CASLPTFLPYNEQFF
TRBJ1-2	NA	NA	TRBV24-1	TGTGCCACCAGTCCGACAGCCTACTCCTATGGCTACACCTTC	CATSPTAYSYGYTF
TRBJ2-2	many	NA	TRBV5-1	TGCGCCAGCCGCACATCGAACACCGGGGAGCTGTTTTTT	CASRTSNTGELFF
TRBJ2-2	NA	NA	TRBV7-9	TGTGCCAGCAGCTTAAATATGGGCTCCGGGGAGCTGTTTTTT	CASSLNMGSGELFF
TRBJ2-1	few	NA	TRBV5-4	TGTGCCAGCAGCTCCCGTGAGGGGGGTTCCTACAATGAGCAGTTCTTC	CASSSREGGSYNEQFF
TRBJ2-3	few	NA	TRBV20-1	TGCAGTGCTAGGGGTTTTGGCTTACAACGCACAGATACGCAGTATTTT	CSARGFGLQRTDTQYF
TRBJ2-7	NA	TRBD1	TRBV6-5	TGTGCCAGCAGTTTACTCTCGTCGAGGAGGGGACAGGTCTACGAGCAGTACTTC	CASSLLSSRRGQVYEQYF
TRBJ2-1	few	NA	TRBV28	TGTGCCAGCATTCCTGGTATCTCCTACAATGAGCAGTTCTTC	CASIPGISYNEQFF
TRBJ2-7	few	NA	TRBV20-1	TGCAGTGCTAGAGCCGCGGGGCCGGGATACGAGCAGTACTTC	CSARAAGPGYEQYF
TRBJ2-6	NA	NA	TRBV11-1	TGTGCCAGCAGCTTAGCACCGGGACTGAGCTCTGGGGCCAACGTCCTGACTTTC	CASSLAPGLSSGANVLTF
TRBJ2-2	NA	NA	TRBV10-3	TGTGCCATCAGTGAGTCCCCCAACACCGGGGAGCTGTTTTTT	CAISESPNTGELFF
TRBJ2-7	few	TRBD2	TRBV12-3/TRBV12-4	TGTGCCAGCAGTTATTCTAGCGGGAAAAGTGAGCAGTACTTC	CASSYSSGKSEQYF
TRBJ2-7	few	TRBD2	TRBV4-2	TGTGCCAGCAGCCAAGATCCAGCGGGACCGTACGAGCAGTACTTC	CASSQDPAGPYEQYF
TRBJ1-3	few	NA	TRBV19	TGTGCCAGCGAAAGAAACACCATATATTTT	CASERNTIYF
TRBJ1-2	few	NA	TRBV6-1	TGTGCCAGCAGACCTCCGTCGGGACACAAGAACTATGGCTACACCTTC	CASRPPSGHKNYGYTF
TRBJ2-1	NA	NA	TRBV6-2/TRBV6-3	TGTGCCAGCAGCGTCCTGAATGAGCAGTTCTTC	CASSVLNEQFF